This is a list of T cell receptor beta chains from one sample in a study of CD8+ T cells in alopecia areata. The assay was immunoSEQ multiplex PCR, and TCRdb's table has in-frame clones only and misses some. The sample contains 200,000 or so clones, 56% of which appear only once. The specimen was CD8+ T cells sorted from blood. These receptors were collected from a human donor in good health. Both conserved end residues are part of each CDR3. D genes are given only for firm matches. A clone size is listed for some rows: how often the clone was seen (once, few, many), or a class if it is expanded.

CASSFPQGPEAFF,TGTGCCAGCAGCTTCCCACAGGGGCCTGAAGCTTTCTTT,TRBD1,TRBV7-2,few,TRBJ1-1
CASSVLGQSYTEAFF,TGTGCCAGCAGTGTACTAGGACAGTCTTACACTGAAGCTTTCTTT,NA,TRBV25-1,few,TRBJ1-1
CSVGDGEGFYGYTF,TGCAGCGTGGGGGACGGAGAGGGTTTCTATGGCTACACCTTC,NA,TRBV29-1,NA,TRBJ1-2
CASSIRLAGATYEQFF,TGTGCCAGCAGTATTCGACTAGCGGGGGCTACGTATGAGCAGTTCTTC,TRBD2,TRBV27,NA,TRBJ2-1
CASSQQRPTDTQYF,TGCGCCAGCAGCCAACAGCGGCCCACAGATACGCAGTATTTT,NA,TRBV4-1,NA,TRBJ2-3
CASSLERGSEAFF,TGCGCCAGCAGCTTGGAACGGGGGAGTGAAGCTTTCTTT,NA,TRBV5-1,NA,TRBJ1-1
CASSQGPVSYEQYF,TGCGCCAGCAGCCAAGGTCCAGTCTCCTACGAGCAGTACTTC,NA,TRBV4-1,once,TRBJ2-7
CSVENGQESSYEQYF,TGCAGCGTTGAAAATGGACAGGAGAGCTCCTACGAGCAGTACTTC,TRBD1,TRBV29-1,once,TRBJ2-7
CASSLAESSYEQYF,TGTGCCAGCAGTTTGGCAGAAAGCTCCTACGAGCAGTACTTC,NA,TRBV27,NA,TRBJ2-7
CASSLSRGTLRETQYF,TGTGCCAGCAGTTTATCGCGGGGGACTCTTCGAGAGACCCAGTACTTC,TRBD2,TRBV27,NA,TRBJ2-5
CASSDDGTAGNTIYF,TGTGCCAGCAGCGACGACGGGACAGCCGGAAACACCATATATTTT,TRBD1,TRBV9,few,TRBJ1-3
CASRPRGSRTLHF,TGTGCCAGCAGGCCAAGAGGATCCAGAACCCTCCACTTT,NA,TRBV25-1,few,TRBJ1-6
CASSTGLSMNTEAFF,TGTGCCAGTAGTACCGGACTGAGCATGAACACTGAAGCTTTCTTT,NA,TRBV19,few,TRBJ1-1
CSVEDTGPRGNTIYF,TGCAGCGTTGAGGATACAGGGCCCCGGGGAAACACCATATATTTT,NA,TRBV29-1,once,TRBJ1-3
CASSVAGGGQETQYF,TGTGCCAGCAGCGTCGCAGGGGGAGGCCAAGAGACCCAGTACTTC,NA,TRBV5-4,NA,TRBJ2-5
CSVLDGYGYTF,TGCAGCGTTCTAGACGGATATGGCTACACCTTC,NA,TRBV29-1,NA,TRBJ1-2
CASSRESATDTQYF,TGTGCCAGCAGCCGAGAATCAGCGACAGATACGCAGTATTTT,NA,TRBV5-6,NA,TRBJ2-3
CASSFVTGNYGYTF,TGTGCCAGCAGCTTCGTGACAGGGAACTATGGCTACACCTTC,TRBD1,TRBV7-8,NA,TRBJ1-2
CASRGTGYEQYF,TGTGCCAGCAGGGGGACAGGGTACGAGCAGTACTTC,TRBD1,TRBV27,few,TRBJ2-7
CASSPGHRGDTGELFF,TGTGCCAGCAGCCCGGGACACAGGGGGGACACCGGGGAGCTGTTTTTT,TRBD1,TRBV7-9,NA,TRBJ2-2
CASSPLHTQGAGTTEAFF,TGCGCCAGCAGCCCCCTTCATACGCAGGGTGCGGGAACGACTGAAGCTTTCTTT,NA,TRBV4-1,NA,TRBJ1-1
CASSQDPGAYEQYF,TGTGCCAGCAGCCAAGATCCAGGGGCCTACGAGCAGTACTTC,NA,TRBV4-2,few,TRBJ2-7
CASSLKGTGARQPQHF,TGTGCCAGCAGCTTGAAAGGGACAGGGGCCCGCCAGCCCCAGCATTTT,TRBD1,TRBV5-6,NA,TRBJ1-5
CSALDQPDTQYF,TGCAGCGCTCTGGACCAGCCAGACACGCAGTATTTT,NA,TRBV29-1,NA,TRBJ2-3
CASSLGKRHGMGTEAFF,TGTGCCAGCAGCTTGGGTAAACGACACGGAATGGGTACTGAAGCTTTCTTT,NA,TRBV7-6,NA,TRBJ1-1
CASSVGSSMGTEAFF,TGTGCCAGCAGCGTAGGTTCGTCTATGGGCACTGAAGCTTTCTTT,NA,TRBV9,NA,TRBJ1-1
CASSLLTQLAKNIQYF,TGTGCCAGCAGCTTACTGACTCAACTAGCCAAAAACATTCAGTACTTC,NA,TRBV7-2,NA,TRBJ2-4
CASSQELAGGYEQYF,TGTGCCAGCAGCCAAGAGTTAGCGGGGGGATACGAGCAGTACTTC,TRBD2,TRBV4-2,NA,TRBJ2-7
CASIGRVNARDGYTF,TGTGCCAGCATCGGCAGGGTGAATGCTCGCGATGGCTACACCTTC,NA,TRBV2,NA,TRBJ1-2
CASSLGQSNYGYTF,TGTGCCAGCAGCCTGGGACAGTCAAACTATGGCTACACCTTC,TRBD1,TRBV9,few,TRBJ1-2
CASSLGWDSNQPQHF,TGTGCCAGCAGCTTGGGTTGGGATAGCAATCAGCCCCAGCATTTT,NA,TRBV5-6,once,TRBJ1-5
CATSRVLGGDTKGF,TGTGCCACCAGCAGAGTCTTAGGGGGGGACACAAAGGGTTTT,NA,TRBV15,NA,TRBJ2-3
CARLQLNNEQFF,TGTGCCAGATTACAGCTTAACAATGAGCAGTTCTTC,NA,TRBV2,NA,TRBJ2-1
CATSRDPSSHEQYF,TGTGCCACCAGCAGAGATCCTAGTTCCCACGAGCAGTACTTC,NA,TRBV15,NA,TRBJ2-7
CASSPAGGYQQFF,TGTGCCAGTAGTCCAGCGGGGGGGTATCAGCAGTTCTTC,TRBD2,TRBV19,NA,TRBJ2-1
CASSPGPYTGELFF,TGTGCCAGCTCACCGGGACCATACACCGGGGAGCTGTTTTTT,NA,TRBV18,few,TRBJ2-2
CSVVPLSTDTQYF,TGCAGCGTTGTTCCTCTTAGCACAGATACGCAGTATTTT,NA,TRBV29-1,few,TRBJ2-3
CASSGRGLAEFF,TGTGCCAGCAGCGGGAGGGGGTTAGCTGAGTTCTTC,NA,TRBV9,few,TRBJ2-1
CASSDGQGSNQPQHF,TGCGCCAGCAGTGATGGGCAGGGTAGCAATCAGCCCCAGCATTTT,NA,TRBV10-2,once,TRBJ1-5
CASSQVPRDIQYF,TGCGCCAGCAGCCAAGTACCAAGGGACATTCAGTACTTC,NA,TRBV4-1,few,TRBJ2-4